The sequence of this T cell receptor (beta chain) was determined in a study of T cell repertoires in cytomegalovirus infection. Overall study: Indications came from public TCR beta signatures; they pointed to CMV infection and to a matching HLA type. Notes on the study in general: Adding up the frequency of public TCR beta families identified people who carried CMV plus the relevant HLA. Dominant in the ex vivo response were TCR beta clonotypes restricted by HLA-C and specific for CMV.

Comment on this clonotype: Its antigen is as yet unknown.

CDR1 is MNHEY, CDR2 SVGAGI, per germline. The CDR3 spans 14 residues. V was shortened by 0 bases and J by 4 bases, with 9 bases between the two germline ends. Using its own MiXCR run on the reads, TCRdb lists one record per CDR3 protein. Of 550,000 to 700,000 distinct CDR3 sequences listed, about 39% are singletons. This clonotype was obtained from a human donor in good health (CMV status not recorded). Some clones in this sample may be carry-over from other donors' samples. The J gene is TRBJ2-5, the V gene TRBV6-5; D possibly corresponds to TRBD2 (5 bases). The sequences come from cultured PBMCs, collected from culture after CMV antigen stimulation. The CDR3 sequence is CASSYSRVRETQYF. CDR3 sequence (DNA): TGTGCCAGCAGTTACTCGAGGGTCCGAGAGACCCAGTACTTC.